What follows are 19 T cell receptor beta chains derived from one specimen sequenced in a study of tumor-infiltrating lymphocytes in localized non-small cell lung cancer. This table comes from immunoSEQ multiplex PCR, and its TCRdb copy is limited to in-frame clones, with some not included. The sample lists around 13,000 clones; 68% were seen once. The sequencing sample was made of uninvolved lung tissue not adjacent to the tumor. These receptors were collected from a human donor with non-small cell lung cancer.

V is TRBV7-2 and J is TRBJ2-1; 8 positions agree with TRBD2. With V trimmed by 4 bases and J by 5 bases, 13 bases remained unmatched. The germline V gene encodes CDR1 SGHTA and CDR2 FQGNSA. This CDR3 is built from 17 residues. The CDR3 region is CASSSTGAAGVNNEQFF. The CDR3 DNA reads TGTGCCAGCAGCTCGACCGGCGCAGCGGGAGTGAACAATGAGCAGTTCTTC.

The gene calls are TRBV7-3 and TRBJ2-2, with D perhaps TRBD1 (6 bases). From germline, CDR1 is SGHTA and CDR2 FQGTGA. CDR3 length: 17 amino acids. The V end was cut by 5 bases, the J end by 6 bases, with 22 bases between. The CDR3 DNA reads TGTGCCAGCAGCCCGAGTCGTGGGACACAAGGCGCCGGGGAGCTGTTTTTT. This translates into CASSPSRGTQGAGELFF.

This chain joins TRBV30 and TRBJ2-7; TRBD1 aligns across 12 bases. J was trimmed by 5 bases and V by 3 bases; bases with no gene match: 5. The CDR3 loop spans 14 amino acids. The germline CDR1 and CDR2 sequences are GTSNPN and SVGIG (reference sequence). The CDR3 DNA sequence: TGTGCCTGGAGGCGCCGGGACAGGGGGCACGAGCAGTACTTC. It yields the protein CAWRRRDRGHEQYF. The entire variable domain, with the rest obtained from reference TRBV30 and TRBJ2-7, is as follows: SQTIHQWPATLVQPVGSPLSLECTVEGTSNPNLYWYRQAAGRGLQLLFYSVGIGQISSEVPQNLSASRPQDRQFILSSKKLLLSDSGFYLCAWRRRDRGHEQYFGPGTRLTVT.

This chain joins TRBV4-1 and TRBJ2-5, with unresolved D. V was trimmed by 0 bases and J by 7 bases, leaving 12 bases between them. Per germline, CDR1 MGHRA and CDR2 YSYEKL. There are 14 residues in the CDR3. CDR3 sequence reads: CASSQDRPPATQYF. The CDR3 DNA follows: TGCGCCAGCAGCCAAGATAGGCCCCCGGCGACCCAGTACTTC.

This chain links TRBV28 with TRBJ2-7; no firm D call. Trimming pared 3 bases from V and 5 bases from J, leaving 11 bases between. The CDR3 sequence is 13 residues long. Germline V lookup: CDR1 MDHEN, CDR2 SYDVKM. CDR3 protein: CASSLAHTHEQYV. The CDR3 DNA follows: TGTGCCAGCAGTTTGGCCCACACACACGAGCAGTACGTC.

The rearrangement uses TRBV4-3 and TRBJ2-6; D is uncertain. The CDR3 has 17 amino acids. Germline V lookup: CDR1 LGHNA, CDR2 YSLEER. Trimming shortened V by 3 bases and J by 0 bases, and 12 bases separated the two germline ends. DNA for the CDR3: TGCGCCAGCAGCCACCCATCCCGGAGCTCTGGGGCCAACGTCCTGACTTTC. Translated: CASSHPSRSSGANVLTF.

In its sample, this clone was seen a few times. The chain is built from TRBV10-3 and TRBJ2-3, with 7 bases lining up with TRBD1. Germline CDR1 ENHRY, CDR2 SYGVKD. The CDR3 runs 13 residues. Trimming cost V 10 bases and J 2 bases; bases outside gene matches: 6. CDR3 DNA: TGTGCCAGCTCAGGGGGATACACAGATACGCAGTATTTT. It is translated as CASSGGYTDTQYF.

The chain uses TRBV6-8 and TRBJ2-7; no clear D gene. The CDR3 extends over 13 amino acids. Trimming removed 1 base at V and 3 bases at J, with 7 bases between. Germline CDR1 reads MNHGY; CDR2 reads SAAAGT. Here the CDR3 reads CASSYLPLYEQYF. CDR3 nucleotides: TGTGCCAGCAGTTACTTGCCCCTCTACGAGCAGTACTTC.

Notes on this clone: The junction departs from germline at one end; a sequencing error may be responsible. The rearrangement uses TRBV29-1 and TRBJ2-3; a weak D match, TRBD2 (6 bases). CDR1 is SQVTM and CDR2 is ANQGSEA in the germline V gene. There are 18 residues in the CDR3. CDR3 DNA: TGCAGCGTCGAAGGGCGGGAATCAACCCTAACTAGCACAGATACGCAGTATTTT. Protein: CSVEGRESTLTSTDTQYF.

This clone was picked up a small number of times. The chain employs TRBV6-1 and TRBJ2-1; D ambiguous. The germline gives CDR1 MNHNS, CDR2 SASEGT. This CDR3 comprises 10 residues. The V end lost 5 bases, the J end lost 9 bases, and 5 bases lay between the germline ends. The CDR3 nucleotides are TGTGCCAGCAGTAGGAGTGAGCAGTTCTTC. It specifies CASSRSEQFF.

The chain uses TRBV7-2 and TRBJ2-1; weak D call: TRBD2 (5 bases). This CDR3 has 11 residues. V lost 5 bases to trimming and J lost 11 bases, with 10 bases between them. CDR1 is SGHTA, CDR2 FQGNSA, per germline. CDR3 nucleotides: TGTGCCAGCAGCCCAGCGGTACAGCAGTTCTTC. Its protein is CASSPAVQQFF.

This chain joins TRBV7-2 and TRBJ1-1; no definite D call. In germline, CDR1 is SGHTA, CDR2 FQGNSA. The V and J ends lost 5 bases and 4 bases respectively, with 11 bases between them. CDR3 length: 13 residues. The CDR3 DNA sequence: TGTGCCAGCAGCCTACGATCTGGCACTGAAGCTTTCTTT. It yields the protein CASSLRSGTEAFF.

This clone was seen just once. In DNA form, the CDR3 reads TGTGCCAGCACGGGGGGAGCGGGAGAGGCCGGGGAGCTGTTTTTT. It is translated as CASTGGAGEAGELFF. V gene TRBV2 combines with J gene TRBJ2-2; TRBD2 agrees at 8 bases. The trim removed 7 bases at V and 6 bases at J, leaving 10 bases unmatched. CDR3 length equals 15 residues. Germline CDR1 and CDR2: SNHLY and FYNNEI. Together with reference TRBV2 and TRBJ2-2, the CDR3 gives the full variable domain: EPEVTQTPSHQVTQMGQEVILRCVPISNHLYFYWYRQILGQKVEFLVSFYNNEISEKSEIFDDQFSVERPDGSNFTLKIRSTKLEDSAMYFCASTGGAGEAGELFFGEGSRLTVL.

This sequence joins TRBV4-3 and TRBJ2-1; TRBD2 matches at 10 bases. V lost 4 bases, J lost 9 bases, and 6 bases stayed unmatched. This CDR3 contains 14 residues. The germline gives CDR1 LGHNA, CDR2 YSLEER. The CDR3 DNA sequence: TGCGCCAGCAGCCCGCAGCGGGAGGGAACTGAGCAGTTCTTC. Protein sequence: CASSPQREGTEQFF.

The J gene is TRBJ2-3, the V gene TRBV28; 9 bases match TRBD2. The V and J ends lost 4 bases and 4 bases, in that order; junction bases with no gene match: 9. CDR1 and CDR2 from the germline V gene are MDHEN and SYDVKM. The CDR3 has 16 residues. For the CDR3, the DNA is TGTGCCAGCAGTTCCGTAGCGGGAGTACCCCCAGATACGCAGTATTTT. Its translation is CASSSVAGVPPDTQYF.

Only a few counts were recorded for this clone. The rearrangement uses TRBV27 and TRBJ1-2; 9 bases match TRBD1. Losses at the gene ends were 5 bases for V and 8 bases for J; bases not matched to a gene: 6. From germline, CDR1 is MNHEY and CDR2 SMNVEV (reference sequence). The CDR3 runs 13 residues. The CDR3 DNA reads as TGTGCCAGCAGTCAGGGACAGGGTGTGGGCTACACCTTC. As protein: CASSQGQGVGYTF.

This chain uses TRBV7-9 with TRBJ2-1, with 8 bases fitting TRBD2. The CDR3 sequence is 16 residues long. V lost 2 bases, J lost 2 bases, and 5 bases stayed unmatched. Germline loops: CDR1 SEHNR, CDR2 FQNEAQ (reference sequence). The CDR3 is CASSLLSGRTYNEQFF. The CDR3 region has the DNA TGTGCCAGCAGCTTACTCAGCGGGAGAACCTACAATGAGCAGTTCTTC.

A few counts support this clone. The chain recombines TRBV11-1 with TRBJ2-2; the D is unclear. V lost 5 bases to trimming and J lost 2 bases, with 9 bases between them. Germline loops: CDR1 SGHAT, CDR2 FQDESV (reference sequence). The CDR3 spans 14 residues. Here the CDR3 reads CASSVITNTGELFF. The CDR3 region has the DNA TGTGCCAGCAGCGTTATCACAAACACCGGGGAGCTGTTTTTT.

The rearrangement joins TRBV6-6 to TRBJ1-4; tentative D call: TRBD1 (5 bases). The germline V gene has CDR1 MNHNY and CDR2 SVGAGI (reference sequence). The V and J ends lost 6 bases and 9 bases respectively, with 20 bases between them. The CDR3 contains 15 residues. The CDR3 spells CASSHGGEGMKKLFF. The CDR3 DNA follows: TGTGCCAGCAGCCACGGGGGGGAGGGGATGAAAAAACTGTTTTTT.